This T cell receptor (beta chain) was captured in a study of shared clonotypes between healthy human individuals. Whole-study results and caveats: A reduction in generation probabilities was seen for non-shared clonotypes relative to those shared by all four donors. In this cohort, only blood was sampled, and tissue repertoires likely differ.

Deep-level settings were used for running the assay. Clones were sequenced by immunoSEQ multiplex PCR, and TCRdb holds only the in-frame ones, with some missing. This table has some 2,100,000 clones, 90% to 97% appearing once. Germline V lookup: CDR1 SGDLS, CDR2 YYNGEE. The CDR3 length is 16 residues. J gave up 2 bases and V 0 bases, and 7 bases lay outside the gene matches. A note on this clone: Its target is not known.

This chain connects TRBV9 to TRBJ2-7; 8 bases are a match to TRBD2. This sequence originates from a man aged 18 to 35 in good health. The sequenced material came from naive CD4+ T cells sorted from blood. Indicated subset: CD45RA+ positively selected. This chain's CDR3 is CASSVASGSNTYEQYF. The DNA of the CDR3 is TGTGCCAGCAGCGTAGCCAGCGGGAGTAACACCTACGAGCAGTACTTC.